This T cell receptor beta chain was documented in a study of cytomegalovirus exposure and HLA in healthy donors. Study-level findings and limits: Several V segments, TRBV6-2 and TRBV6-3 among them, could not be told apart and were dropped. As confirmed in vitro, a few CMV-associated chains were specific for CMV antigens.

V lost 0 bases to trimming and J lost 9 bases; unmatched junction nucleotides: 13. The CDR3 contains 17 residues. Germline CDR1 and CDR2: LGHNA and YNFKEQ. This clone came up a few times. Antigen specificity is unknown. Use of 60 Vbeta and 13 Jbeta primers characterized the PCR. Repertoires were generated with immunoSEQ multiplex PCR, while TCRdb's copy carries only in-frame clones and drops some. The data contain about 110,000 clones, 73% of them singletons. The gene calls are TRBV4-2 and TRBJ2-1; 8 bases are a match to TRBD2. This receptor was identified in a man in his forties in good health and CMV-seronegative. Material: PBMCs. The chain's CDR3 is CASSQDPGGAANGEQFF. The CDR3 bases are TGTGCCAGCAGCCAAGACCCGGGGGGGGCTGCTAATGGTGAGCAGTTCTTC.